Shown below are 2 T cell receptor beta chains from a single sample sequenced in a study of T cell changes during pregnancy in multiple sclerosis. The repertoire was sequenced with immunoSEQ multiplex PCR; TCRdb's copy has only in-frame clones and lacks some. The sample yields about 41,000 clones, about 88% seen once. The material sequenced was CD4+ T cells from peripheral blood mononuclear cells, taken in the first trimester of pregnancy. Every receptor here comes from a female donor with multiple sclerosis, enrolled in a pregnancy study.

The chain has TRBV7-9 and TRBJ2-5; D is perhaps TRBD1 (6 bases). The J call could be wrong; TRBJ2-7 is a better fit for the DNA end. Germline V gene sequence: CDR1 SEHNR, CDR2 FQNEAQ (reference sequence). The CDR3 length is 15 residues. This CDR3 reads CASSLGPGVKNEQYF. CDR3 bases: TGTGCCAGCAGCTTAGGGCCAGGGGTGAAGAACGAGCAGTACTTC.

The V call is TRBV19, the J call TRBJ2-4; 7 bases match TRBD1. The CDR3 loop spans 17 amino acids. Losses at the gene ends were 5 bases for V and 0 bases for J; bases not matched to a gene: 10. Germline V CDR1 and CDR2: LNHDA, SQIVND (reference sequence). The CDR3: CASSGRGTALAKNIQYF. The DNA of the CDR3 is TGTGCCAGTAGTGGACGTGGGACAGCGCTAGCCAAAAACATTCAGTACTTC.